One sample yielded the 4 T cell receptor beta chains listed below, sequenced in a study of neurological immune-mediated disorders. Each CDR3 protein is one row after TCRdb ran MiXCR on the 5' RACE reads. The sample carries fewer than 25,000 distinct CDR3 sequences, over 10% recorded once. Sequencing was carried out using PBMCs. These TCRs come from a woman in her forties with HTLV-1-associated myelopathy (HAM/TSP).

The gene calls are TRBV6-4 and TRBJ2-1; TRBD2 matches at 8 bases. The CDR3 spans 16 residues. The V and J ends lost 0 bases and 13 bases, in that order; junction bases with no gene match: 14. Germline CDR1 reads MRHNA; CDR2 reads SNTAGT. CDR3 protein: CASSDSSRGGGTRQFF. CDR3 DNA sequence: TGTGCCAGCAGTGACTCGAGTCGGGGCGGGGGGACTCGTCAGTTCTTC.

The count of this clonotype is one. J is TRBJ2-3 and V is TRBV5-1, with D perhaps TRBD1 (5 bases). The CDR3 runs 13 residues. Trimming removed 1 base from V and 3 bases from J, with 6 bases in between. The germline V gene has CDR1 SGHRS and CDR2 YFSETQ. CDR3 sequence reads: CASSLSGTDTQYF. For the CDR3, the DNA is TGCGCCAGCAGCTTGTCAGGGACAGATACGCAGTATTTT.

There are many counts of this clonotype. The chain is built from TRBV20-1 and TRBJ2-3; unclear D gene. The V gene lost 0 bases and the J gene lost 0 bases, with 10 bases spanning the gap. The CDR3 totals 15 residues. The V gene's germline CDR1 is DFQATT and CDR2 SNEGSKA (reference sequence). The CDR3 bases are TGCAGTGCTAGAGATCTCGGCTGGAGCACAGATACGCAGTATTTT. Its protein product is CSARDLGWSTDTQYF.

This clonotype was observed many times. The rearrangement joins TRBV7-7 to TRBJ1-4; possible D gene TRBD1, 6 bases. There are 14 residues in the CDR3. Germline V lookup: CDR1 SSHAT, CDR2 FNYEAQ (reference sequence). Trimming removed 8 bases at V and 7 bases at J, with 17 bases between. CDR3 DNA: TGTGCCAGCGCTCTAGAGGGGGGCCCTGAAAAACTGTTTTTT. It specifies CASALEGGPEKLFF.